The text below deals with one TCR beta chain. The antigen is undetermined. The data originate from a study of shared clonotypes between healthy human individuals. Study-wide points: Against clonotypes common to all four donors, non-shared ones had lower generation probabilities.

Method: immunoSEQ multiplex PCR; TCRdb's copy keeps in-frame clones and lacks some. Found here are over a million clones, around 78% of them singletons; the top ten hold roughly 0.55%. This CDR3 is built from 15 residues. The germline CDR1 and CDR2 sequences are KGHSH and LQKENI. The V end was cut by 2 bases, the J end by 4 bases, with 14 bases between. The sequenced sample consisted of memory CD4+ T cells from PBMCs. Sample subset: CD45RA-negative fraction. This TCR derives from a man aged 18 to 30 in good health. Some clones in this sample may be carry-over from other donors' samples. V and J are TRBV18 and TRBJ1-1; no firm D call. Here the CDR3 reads CASSPFGRRGTEAFF. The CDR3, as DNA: TGTGCCAGCTCACCATTTGGCCGAAGAGGCACTGAAGCTTTCTTT.